One sample yielded the 19 T cell receptor beta chains listed below, sequenced in a study of T cell changes during pregnancy in multiple sclerosis. Here immunoSEQ multiplex PCR was the method, and the copy in TCRdb shows in-frame clones only, minus some. The sample has around 80,000 clones, 85% to 95% seen once. Specimen: peripheral blood, collected in the second trimester of pregnancy. Every receptor here comes from a female donor in good health, enrolled as a control in a pregnancy study.

The sample holds one count of this clone. V and J are TRBV25-1 and TRBJ2-1, with 12 bases matching TRBD2. CDR3 length: 18 residues. Germline lookup yields CDR1 MGHDK and CDR2 SYGVNS. V shed 3 bases and J 1 base; nucleotides not matched to a gene: 7. DNA for the CDR3: TGTGCCAGCAGTGACCCCCTGACTAGCGGGAGATCCTACAATGAGCAGTTCTTC. It translates to CASSDPLTSGRSYNEQFF.

Comments on this clone: This CDR3 is also generated by other DNA sequences in the sample. The V and J genes are TRBV5-1 and TRBJ2-6; D perhaps matches TRBD1 (6 bases). Trimming shortened V by 3 bases and J by 2 bases, and 9 bases separated the two germline ends. Germline values: CDR1 SGHRS, CDR2 YFSETQ. The CDR3 loop spans 15 amino acids. The CDR3 bases are TGCGCCAGCAGCTCTACAGGGACTGGGGCCAACGTCCTGACTTTC. It is translated as CASSSTGTGANVLTF.

V usage is TRBV10-1 and J usage is TRBJ2-5; 9 bases map to TRBD2. Losses at the gene ends were 7 bases for V and 4 bases for J; bases not matched to a gene: 22. The CDR3 consists of 19 residues. Germline V CDR1 and CDR2: WNHNN, SYGVQD (reference sequence). The CDR3 sequence is CASKRGVFISRGRGETQYF. CDR3 nucleotides: TGCGCCAGCAAAAGGGGGGTGTTCATTAGCCGCGGGAGGGGAGAGACCCAGTACTTC.

The chain couples TRBV7-2 to TRBJ2-5, with 7 bases fitting TRBD2. The CDR3 extends over 15 amino acids. CDR1 and CDR2 (germline): SGHTA, FQGNSA. V lost 5 bases and J lost 5; bases outside the gene matches: 11. The CDR3 loop is CASSLPAGDVETQYF. CDR3 coding DNA: TGTGCCAGCAGCCTGCCTGCGGGAGACGTGGAGACCCAGTACTTC.

The chain carries TRBV18 and TRBJ2-3; TRBD2 matches at 10 bases. The trim removed 4 bases at V and 3 bases at J, leaving 7 bases unmatched. The CDR3 is made up of 16 amino acids. Germline values: CDR1 KGHSH, CDR2 LQKENI. The CDR3 sequence: CASSRDGLAETDTQYF. DNA for the CDR3: TGTGCCAGCTCACGCGACGGACTAGCGGAAACAGATACGCAGTATTTT.

The chain uses TRBV29-1 and TRBJ2-5; tentative D call: TRBD2 (6 bases). Germline lookup yields CDR1 SQVTM and CDR2 ANQGSEA. The V end was cut by 7 bases, the J end by 5 bases, with 17 bases between. This CDR3 spans 13 amino acids. The CDR3 protein is CSASTTAGETQYF. The CDR3 DNA reads as TGCAGCGCATCCACCACCGCGGGGGAGACCCAGTACTTC. The full variable domain, with the rest looked up from reference TRBV29-1 and TRBJ2-5, is SAVISQKPSRDICQRGTSLTIQCQVDSQVTMMFWYRQQPGQSLTLIATANQGSEATYESGFVIDKFPISRPNLTFSTLTVSNMSPEDSSIYLCSASTTAGETQYFGPGTRLLVL.

The chain couples TRBV27 to TRBJ2-5; 10 positions match TRBD2. The last part of the DNA fits TRBJ2-7 better; the J call may be wrong. The CDR3 spans 16 residues. Germline V gene sequence: CDR1 MNHEY, CDR2 SMNVEV (reference sequence). The chain's CDR3 is CASSLEALAGRGEQYF. The CDR3 nucleotides are TGTGCCAGCAGTTTAGAAGCACTAGCGGGACGAGGCGAGCAGTACTTC.

The chain links TRBV6-5 to TRBJ2-7, with D tentatively TRBD2 (5 bases). The V gene lost 0 bases and the J gene lost 1 base, with 10 bases spanning the gap. The CDR3 loop spans 15 amino acids. Per the germline V gene, CDR1 is MNHEY and CDR2 is SVGAGI. CDR3 in DNA: TGTGCCAGCAGTTACTCTAGCGCGGGTTCCTACGAGCAGTACTTC. Translated, it gives CASSYSSAGSYEQYF.

The gene calls are TRBV7-8 and TRBJ2-5; possible D gene TRBD1, 6 bases. The germline V gene encodes CDR1 SGHVS and CDR2 FQNEAQ. The CDR3 totals 15 residues. V was cut by 1 base and J by 5 bases, with 14 bases left in between. The DNA of the CDR3 is TGTGCCAGCAGCTTAGTCGGCAGGGGAGATGAGACCCAGTACTTC. Protein product: CASSLVGRGDETQYF.

The CDR3 region has the DNA TGTGCCAGCAGTAGTAGTAGCGGGAGGAACGAGCAGTACTTC. Its protein is CASSSSSGRNEQYF. J is TRBJ2-7 and V is TRBV25-1; 10 nucleotides agree with TRBD2. CDR1 and CDR2 (germline): MGHDK, SYGVNS. J lost 5 bases, V lost 5 bases, and 6 bases had no gene match. The CDR3 contains 14 residues.

In its sample, this clone was seen once. V gene TRBV28 combines with J gene TRBJ1-1; 8 bases are a match to TRBD1. CDR3 length: 16 residues. V shed 5 bases and J 3 bases; nucleotides not matched to a gene: 11. In germline, CDR1 is MDHEN, CDR2 SYDVKM. CDR3 DNA: TGTGCCAGCAGTCCGACAGGGGAAACGTTCGACACTGAAGCTTTCTTT. Encoded protein: CASSPTGETFDTEAFF.

The chain employs TRBV6-1 and TRBJ2-3; 11 bases fit TRBD1. The CDR3 has 15 residues. Germline CDR1 reads MNHNS; CDR2 reads SASEGT. The V and J ends lost 0 bases and 6 bases, in that order; junction bases with no gene match: 2. The CDR3 region is CASSEADRGRDTQYF. The CDR3 DNA follows: TGTGCCAGCAGTGAAGCGGACAGGGGGCGGGATACGCAGTATTTT.

The chain has TRBV5-1 and TRBJ2-7, with a tentative D call TRBD2 (5 bases). CDR3 length: 15 residues. Germline-derived CDR1 and CDR2 are SGHRS and YFSETQ. Deletions cut 4 bases from V and 0 bases from J, with 14 bases between. The CDR3 spells CASSPGGGGSYEQYF. DNA for the CDR3: TGCGCCAGCAGCCCCGGAGGAGGAGGCTCCTACGAGCAGTACTTC.

The genes are TRBV7-8 and TRBJ2-7; D gene unclear. Looked up from germline, CDR1 is SGHVS and CDR2 is FQNEAQ. This CDR3 comprises 13 residues. Between the trimmed V and J ends, which lost 4 bases and 1 base, there was a span of 8 bases. The CDR3 DNA is TGTGCCAGCAGCTCAACAGATTCCTACGAGCAGTACTTC. The encoded protein is CASSSTDSYEQYF.

This clone appeared a single time. The same CDR3 also results from other DNA sequences found in this sample. The chain links TRBV5-1 to TRBJ2-1; 8 bases match TRBD2. V was pared by 3 bases and J by 4 bases, with 3 bases of the junction left unmatched. CDR3 length: 14 amino acids. Germline CDR1 is SGHRS and CDR2 is YFSETQ. CDR3 in amino acids: CASSSSGGYNEQFF. CDR3 DNA sequence: TGCGCCAGCAGCTCGAGCGGGGGATACAATGAGCAGTTCTTC.

The chain uses TRBV5-1 and TRBJ2-7; 8 bases align to TRBD2. The CDR3 totals 16 residues. The ends lost 1 base at V and 7 bases at J; junction bases unmatched: 13. CDR1 SGHRS and CDR2 YFSETQ come from the germline V gene. The chain's CDR3 is CASSLRPGTPGGEQYF. CDR3 DNA: TGCGCCAGCAGCTTGCGGCCCGGGACCCCGGGGGGGGAGCAGTACTTC.

V gene TRBV19 combines with J gene TRBJ2-7; D call uncertain. CDR3 length: 13 residues. Germline CDR1 reads LNHDA; CDR2 reads SQIVND (reference sequence). Trimming shortened V by 3 bases and J by 3 bases, and 9 bases separated the two germline ends. The CDR3 DNA is TGTGCCAGTAGTATCCAGAAAGACTACGAGCAGTACTTC. Translation: CASSIQKDYEQYF.

The table lists this clone with a few counts. The chain employs TRBV4-2 and TRBJ2-3, with 12 bases that match TRBD2. Per germline, CDR1 LGHNA and CDR2 YNFKEQ. The CDR3 has 17 residues. The trim removed 3 bases at V and 3 bases at J, leaving 7 bases unmatched. CDR3 DNA: TGTGCCAGCAGCCACTCGACTAGCGGGAGTGGGACAGATACGCAGTATTTT. Translating it yields CASSHSTSGSGTDTQYF.

Here the CDR3 reads CASSSGRDYEQYF. The CDR3 nucleotides are TGTGCCAGCAGTTCTGGCAGGGACTACGAGCAGTACTTC. The rearrangement joins TRBV27 to TRBJ2-7, with a weak D call TRBD1 (5 bases). The V and J ends lost 4 bases and 3 bases respectively, with 10 bases between them. This CDR3 comprises 13 residues. CDR1 is MNHEY and CDR2 is SMNVEV in the germline V gene (reference sequence).